The following is a T cell receptor beta chain sequence with its context. The antigen is unknown. This record comes from a study of cytomegalovirus exposure and HLA in healthy donors. Overall study findings and caveats: When a later analysis was performed, an Asian-associated ancestry cluster reportedly had fewer N-insertions than the approximately 600-donor mean. CMV serostatus stood as the only immune exposure information on hand.

Primers: 60 Vbeta forward and 13 Jbeta reverse. Method: immunoSEQ multiplex PCR; TCRdb's copy keeps in-frame clones and lacks some. The sample includes 130,000 or so clones, approximately 80% seen only once; the top ten take around 1.5%. V lost 2 bases to trimming and J lost 3 bases; unmatched junction nucleotides: 7. The CDR3 length is 16 residues. This sequence joins TRBV23-1 and TRBJ1-2; TRBD1 matches 9 bases. TRBV23-1 is an open reading frame whose function is uncertain. Sequencing used PBMCs. This sequence originates from a woman under 30 in good health and CMV-seronegative. CDR3 in DNA: TGCGCCAGCAGTCAAGAGAAACAGGGGGCTGACTATGGCTACACCTTC. Amino acid sequence: CASSQEKQGADYGYTF.